What follows are 24 T cell receptor beta chains derived from one specimen sequenced in a study of blood T cell repertoires in COVID-19. Assay used: immunoSEQ multiplex PCR; TCRdb lists only in-frame clones, some missing. Of about 70,000 clones in the sample, about four fifths were seen once. Input material: peripheral blood. The receptors stem from an older woman with acute or convalescent COVID-19.

The V gene is TRBV11-1, the J gene TRBJ2-6; possibly TRBD1 for D (6 bases). The germline V and J ends were trimmed by 5 bases and 1 base, with 12 bases remaining between them. Germline V CDR1 and CDR2: SGHAT, FQDESV (reference sequence). This CDR3 comprises 16 residues. The CDR3 loop is CASSHAGQSGANVLTF. The CDR3 nucleotides read TGTGCCAGCAGCCATGCCGGACAGTCTGGGGCCAACGTCCTGACTTTC.

The chain is built from TRBV12-3 or TRBV12-4 and TRBJ1-5; D gene ambiguous. Deletions cut 7 bases from V and 5 bases from J, with 12 bases between. The CDR3 is 13 residues long. CDR3 bases: TGTGCCAGCACCCTTCTTGAGGATCAGCCCCAGCATTTT. Its translation: CASTLLEDQPQHF.

The V gene is TRBV27, the J gene TRBJ2-5; 7 positions match TRBD2. CDR1 is MNHEY and CDR2 is SMNVEV in the germline V gene (reference sequence). J lost 1 base, V lost 7 bases, and 6 bases had no gene match. The CDR3 sequence is 14 residues long. CDR3 sequence: CASKLAEFQETQYF. CDR3 in DNA: TGTGCCAGCAAGCTAGCGGAGTTCCAAGAGACCCAGTACTTC.

J is TRBJ2-1 and V is TRBV6-2 or TRBV6-3; 13 bases map to TRBD2. Germline V gene lookup returns CDR1 MNHEY and CDR2 SVGEGT. The CDR3 covers 16 residues. V shed 7 bases and J 4 bases; nucleotides not matched to a gene: 7. This CDR3 is CASTPPGLAGYNEQFF. The CDR3 DNA follows: TGTGCCAGCACCCCCCCGGGACTAGCGGGATACAATGAGCAGTTCTTC.

This chain connects TRBV5-8 to TRBJ2-4; perhaps TRBD1 as D (6 bases). The CDR3 is 14 residues long. The V gene's germline CDR1 is SGHTS and CDR2 YDEGEE. With 6 bases removed from V and 1 base from J, the gap between germline ends came to 11 bases. CDR3 in amino acids: CASMHTGAKNIQYF. The CDR3 DNA follows: TGTGCCAGCATGCACACAGGGGCCAAAAACATTCAGTACTTC.

V gene TRBV6-6 combines with J gene TRBJ2-7; D remains unclear. V was pared by 7 bases and J by 0 bases, with 13 bases between. Germline V gene lookup returns CDR1 MNHNY and CDR2 SVGAGI (reference sequence). CDR3 length: 14 residues. The CDR3 DNA reads TGTGCCAGCATCCCGGGTCAAGGCTCCTACGAGCAGTACTTC. Residues: CASIPGQGSYEQYF.

This rearrangement joins TRBV29-1 to TRBJ2-1, with 7 bases lining up with TRBD1. V lost 6 bases to trimming and J lost 15 bases; unmatched junction nucleotides: 23. The germline V gene has CDR1 SQVTM and CDR2 ANQGSEA. The CDR3 totals 15 residues. The CDR3 region is CSVNLPGQYETRRFF. The CDR3 DNA follows: TGCAGCGTCAATCTACCGGGACAGTACGAAACACGGAGGTTCTTC.

The CDR3 sequence: CASSPTGGINQPQHF. The DNA for the CDR3 is TGTGCCAGCAGCCCGACAGGGGGCATCAATCAGCCCCAGCATTTT. This chain uses TRBV4-2 with TRBJ1-5, with 10 bases identical to TRBD1. CDR3 length equals 15 residues. In germline, CDR1 is LGHNA, CDR2 YNFKEQ. Unmatched junction bases numbered 3, after V lost 4 bases and J lost 3 bases.

CDR3 in amino acids: CASSLPTGAYEQYF. DNA for the CDR3: TGCGCCAGCAGCCTTCCGACAGGGGCCTACGAGCAGTACTTC. The chain has TRBV5-1 and TRBJ2-7; 8 nucleotides agree with TRBD1. V lost 4 bases, J lost 2 bases, and 5 bases stayed unmatched. Germline lookup yields CDR1 SGHRS and CDR2 YFSETQ. The CDR3 contains 14 residues. The variable domain in full, with the rest retrieved from reference TRBV5-1 and TRBJ2-7, is KAGVTQTPRYLIKTRGQQVTLSCSPISGHRSVSWYQQTPGQGLQFLFEYFSETQRNKGNFPGRFSGRQFSNSRSEMNVSTLELGDSALYLCASSLPTGAYEQYFGPGTRLTVT.

This chain joins TRBV9 and TRBJ1-3; D remains unclear. The CDR3 runs 15 residues. V was shortened by 3 bases and J by 0 bases, with 10 bases between the two germline ends. The germline V gene encodes CDR1 SGDLS and CDR2 YYNGEE. CDR3: CASSDTGVSGNTIYF. The CDR3 DNA is TGTGCCAGCAGCGACACGGGAGTCTCTGGAAACACCATATATTTT.

The chain combines TRBV6-5 with TRBJ2-7, with 9 bases matching TRBD2. Germline trimming cut 2 bases from V and 3 bases from J; bases unmatched to any gene: 5. The CDR3 loop spans 15 amino acids. CDR1 and CDR2 from the germline V gene are MNHEY and SVGAGI. The CDR3 DNA reads as TGTGCCAGCAGTTACCGGCTAGCGGGGAACTACGAGCAGTACTTC. Translating it yields CASSYRLAGNYEQYF.

The CDR3 region has the DNA TGTGCCACCAGCACGAAAGGGGGCTTGTTTCAGCCCCAGCATTTT. It codes for CATSTKGGLFQPQHF. V usage is TRBV15 and J usage is TRBJ1-5, with 7 bases matching TRBD1. Germline CDR1 is LNHNV and CDR2 is YYDKDF (reference sequence). The CDR3 is made up of 15 amino acids. V shed 4 bases, J shed 6 bases, and the junction held 9 bases outside the gene matches.

J is TRBJ2-7 and V is TRBV27, with TRBD2 matching 7 bases. This CDR3 contains 11 residues. The germline V gene encodes CDR1 MNHEY and CDR2 SMNVEV (reference sequence). The CDR3 is CGAGPPYEQYF. CDR3 DNA sequence: TGTGGAGCGGGACCCCCCTACGAGCAGTACTTC.

The chain is built from TRBV5-1 and TRBJ2-5; D perhaps matches TRBD1 (5 bases). V lost 7 bases and J 0 bases, leaving 7 bases between the germline ends. The CDR3 is made up of 12 amino acids. Germline CDR1 reads SGHRS; CDR2 reads YFSETQ. CDR3 coding DNA: TGCGCCAGCCCCAGGGACCAAGAGACCCAGTACTTC. Translating gives CASPRDQETQYF.

The table lists this clone with a count of one. The V gene is TRBV6-5, the J gene TRBJ1-5; no clear D gene. In germline, CDR1 is MNHEY, CDR2 SVGAGI. Trimming removed 3 bases at V and 6 bases at J, with 9 bases between. CDR3 length: 13 residues. CDR3 sequence: CASSYAGTQPQHF. The CDR3 DNA is TGTGCCAGCAGTTATGCAGGAACTCAGCCCCAGCATTTT.

This clone was observed once. CDR3 residues: CASSSPGITEAFF. In DNA form, the CDR3 reads TGTGCCAGCAGCTCCCCGGGGATCACTGAAGCTTTCTTT. V is TRBV5-5 and J is TRBJ1-1; D remains ambiguous. Trimming removed 3 bases from V and 4 bases from J, with 10 bases in between. CDR3 length: 13 residues. Looked up from germline, CDR1 is SGHKS and CDR2 is YYEKEE (reference sequence).

The rearrangement links TRBV27 to TRBJ2-7; 7 nucleotides match TRBD1. V shed 6 bases, J shed 0 bases, and the junction held 2 bases outside the gene matches. Germline CDR1 is MNHEY and CDR2 is SMNVEV (reference sequence). This CDR3 has 13 residues. The CDR3 is CASRTGSSYEQYF. The DNA of the CDR3 is TGTGCCAGCAGGACAGGGAGCTCCTACGAGCAGTACTTC.

The chain couples TRBV5-4 to TRBJ1-2, with D unclear. The CDR3 sequence is 15 residues long. Germline CDR1 SGHNT, CDR2 YYREEE (reference sequence). V gave up 1 base and J gave up 4 bases, with 14 bases separating them. The CDR3 loop is CASSLWEGKSYGYTF. In DNA, the CDR3 is TGTGCCAGCAGCTTGTGGGAGGGAAAGAGCTATGGCTACACCTTC.

In its sample, this clone was seen a few times. The J gene is TRBJ1-4, the V gene TRBV15; 8 nucleotides align to TRBD1. V lost 2 bases, J lost 8 bases, and 7 bases stayed unmatched. The V gene's germline CDR1 is LNHNV and CDR2 YYDKDF (reference sequence). The CDR3 is 15 residues long. The CDR3: CATSRRGQGREKLFF. DNA of the CDR3: TGTGCCACCAGCAGACGCGGACAGGGTAGGGAAAAACTGTTTTTT.

The rearrangement joins TRBV28 to TRBJ2-2; 7 bases align to TRBD2. The germline V gene has CDR1 MDHEN and CDR2 SYDVKM. V was clipped by 0 bases and J by 6 bases; unmatched bases: 4. This CDR3 region has 15 residues. In DNA, the CDR3 is TGTGCCAGCAGTTTATGGGACCGGGGGGCCGGGGAGCTGTTTTTT. Its translation is CASSLWDRGAGELFF.

CDR3 sequence: CASSLGRAHEQYF. CDR3 coding DNA: TGCGCCAGCAGCTTGGGCAGGGCCCACGAGCAGTACTTC. The gene calls are TRBV5-1 and TRBJ2-7; TRBD1 is a possible D gene (5 bases). CDR1 and CDR2 (germline): SGHRS, YFSETQ. The germline V and J ends were trimmed by 0 bases and 5 bases, with 9 bases remaining between them. The CDR3 totals 13 residues.

This chain uses TRBV9 with TRBJ2-7; possibly TRBD1 for D (6 bases). Germline CDR1 reads SGDLS; CDR2 reads YYNGEE. Deletions cut 0 bases from V and 4 bases from J, with 11 bases between. The CDR3 contains 14 residues. CDR3 in DNA: TGTGCCAGCAGCGTAGAGGACAGCGGTTACGAGCAGTACTTC. Amino acid sequence: CASSVEDSGYEQYF.

This clone was recorded only once. The CDR3 DNA is TGTGCCAGCAGCTCCCCGGTGCCGGGACAGGGAAGATACGAGCAGTACTTC. It codes for CASSSPVPGQGRYEQYF. This sequence joins TRBV7-9 and TRBJ2-7; TRBD1 aligns across 9 bases. V shed 4 bases and J 4 bases; nucleotides not matched to a gene: 14. The germline gives CDR1 SEHNR, CDR2 FQNEAQ (reference sequence). This CDR3 has 17 amino acids.

This sequence joins TRBV7-2 and TRBJ2-2; 14 bases agree with TRBD2. Trimming at V came to 4 bases and at J to 4 bases, leaving 2 bases not matched to a gene. This CDR3 has 16 residues. Germline values: CDR1 SGHTA, CDR2 FQGNSA. CDR3 loop: CASSSGLAGGTGELFF. The DNA of the CDR3 is TGTGCCAGCAGCTCTGGACTAGCGGGGGGCACCGGGGAGCTGTTTTTT.